A single sample is the source of the 22 T cell receptor beta chains below, sequenced in a study of regulatory T cells in long-lasting Graves disease. Through Arm-PCR of CDR3 regions and iRepertoire HTBI primers, TCR beta libraries were built. TCRdb redid the calling of the multiplex PCR reads with MiXCR, one entry per CDR3 protein. The data show some 430,000 distinct CDR3 sequences, around a fifth seen once. Indicated time point: persistent/refractory GD, antithyroid drugs over 5 years with positive TRAb. Construction of the TCR library relied on RNA isolated from PBMCs. Specimen: peripheral blood mononuclear cells (PBMCs), collected when the disease was refractory, from a patient treated with antithyroid drugs. These receptors originate from a female donor with Graves disease.

This clonotype has just one count. The chain uses TRBV20-1 and TRBJ2-7, with 8 bases fitting TRBD2. The CDR3 has 15 amino acids. Germline-derived CDR1 and CDR2 are DFQATT and SNEGSKA (reference sequence). J lost 6 bases, V lost 5 bases, and 15 bases had no gene match. The DNA for the CDR3 is TGCAGTGCTCCTCTTGGCGGGGGGCGCTTCTCCGAGCAGTACTTC. Protein product: CSAPLGGGRFSEQYF.

At least ten counts were recorded for this clonotype. This chain links TRBV11-3 with TRBJ1-1, with 7 bases that match TRBD1. The CDR3 has 14 amino acids. Germline V gene lookup returns CDR1 SGHNT and CDR2 YENEEA. Trimming removed 6 bases from V and 4 bases from J; junction bases left unmatched: 8. Here the CDR3 reads CASSFNTGVTEAFF. The CDR3 region has the DNA TGTGCCAGCAGTTTTAATACAGGGGTCACTGAAGCTTTCTTT.

This clonotype appeared a single time. The J gene is TRBJ2-1, the V gene TRBV19; TRBD2 agrees at 7 bases. The CDR3 runs to 14 residues. V gave up 10 bases and J gave up 3 bases; unmatched junction bases: 9. From germline, CDR1 is LNHDA and CDR2 SQIVND (reference sequence). The CDR3 DNA reads TGTGCCACCATTCCTAGCGGAGGCTACAATGAGCAGTTCTTC. Protein product: CATIPSGGYNEQFF. Based on the CDR3 plus reference TRBV19 and TRBJ2-1, the full variable domain is DGGITQSPKYLFRKEGQNVTLSCEQNLNHDAMYWYRQDPGQGLRLIYYSQIVNDFQKGDIAEGYSVSREKKESFPLTVTSAQKNPTAFYLCATIPSGGYNEQFFGPGTRLTVL.

This clonotype turned up a few times. The V gene is TRBV12-5, the J gene TRBJ1-5; D not certain. In germline, CDR1 is LGHNT, CDR2 FRNRAP. CDR3 size: 13 residues. V lost 7 bases and J 2 bases, leaving 9 bases between the germline ends. CDR3 in amino acids: CASALAGNQPQHF. The CDR3 DNA is TGTGCTAGTGCCCTGGCTGGCAATCAGCCCCAGCATTTT.

This chain uses TRBV4-1 with TRBJ1-4; 7 bases are a match to TRBD1. Germline-derived CDR1 and CDR2 are MGHRA and YSYEKL. J lost 10 bases, V lost 1 base, and 12 bases had no gene match. This CDR3 contains 16 residues. The CDR3 DNA follows: TGCGCCAGCAGCCAAGTTCCTGACAGGGCGGCCGTAAAACTGTTTTTT. It is translated as CASSQVPDRAAVKLFF.

The chain carries TRBV5-1 and TRBJ1-2, with D unresolved. The V and J ends lost 5 bases and 2 bases respectively, with 10 bases between them. The CDR3 runs 13 residues. Germline CDR1 and CDR2: SGHRS and YFSETQ. CDR3 in DNA: TGCGCCAGCAGACCCGACACCAACTATGGCTACACCTTC. Translating it yields CASRPDTNYGYTF.

Remarks on this clonotype: A much more abundant neighbour one base away suggests this may be a read error. The V gene is TRBV11-2, the J gene TRBJ1-5; D unresolved. Germline values: CDR1 SGHAT, CDR2 FQNNGV. Trimming took off 3 bases at V and 7 bases at J, with 13 bases between the two ends. The CDR3 is made up of 14 amino acids. CDR3 region: CASSLGIQGQPQHF. CDR3 DNA: TGTGCCAGCAGCTTGGGCATCCAAGGGCAGCCCCAGCATTTT.

The genes are TRBV29-1 and TRBJ1-3, with D unresolved. V lost 6 bases, J lost 0 bases, and 12 bases lay in between. The V gene's germline CDR1 is SQVTM and CDR2 ANQGSEA. The CDR3 spans 14 residues. In DNA form, the CDR3 reads TGCAGCGTCACAAGGGTGACCTCTGGAAACACCATATATTTT. Translated, it gives CSVTRVTSGNTIYF.

This clonotype was observed a handful of times. This chain connects TRBV6-2 or TRBV6-3 to TRBJ2-1, with TRBD2 as a possible D gene (6 bases). The CDR3 has 14 residues. The germline V and J ends were trimmed by 4 bases and 2 bases, with 9 bases remaining between them. CDR1 is MNHEY, CDR2 SVGEGT, per germline. CDR3 sequence: CASSWAGTYNEQFF. The CDR3 region has the DNA TGTGCCAGCAGTTGGGCGGGGACCTACAATGAGCAGTTCTTC.

In its sample, this clonotype was seen a few times. V gene TRBV24-1 combines with J gene TRBJ2-2; perhaps D is TRBD1 or TRBD2 (5 bases each). The CDR3 length is 17 residues. Per germline, CDR1 KGHDR and CDR2 SFDVKD. V was trimmed by 7 bases and J by 5 bases, leaving 22 bases between them. CDR3 in amino acids: CATRPSEGRGGTGELFF. The CDR3 region has the DNA TGTGCCACCAGACCTTCCGAGGGACGCGGTGGGACCGGGGAGCTGTTTTTT.

The rearrangement joins TRBV13 to TRBJ2-5; D could derive from TRBD1 or TRBD2 (6 bases each). The CDR3 covers 15 residues. Germline loops: CDR1 PRHDT, CDR2 FYEKMQ (reference sequence). The V and J ends lost 5 bases and 6 bases respectively, with 19 bases between them. The DNA of the CDR3 is TGTGCCAGCAGCCAAGGGGGGCTAGCTCGGAAGACCCAGTACTTC. This sequence encodes CASSQGGLARKTQYF.

This clonotype was counted at least ten times. The V gene is TRBV28, the J gene TRBJ2-7, with D tentatively TRBD1 (6 bases). The germline V gene encodes CDR1 MDHEN and CDR2 SYDVKM. V gave up 1 base and J gave up 2 bases, with 9 bases separating them. The CDR3 has 14 residues. This chain's CDR3 is CASSLLRGTYEQYF. CDR3 DNA sequence: TGTGCCAGCAGTTTATTAAGGGGGACCTACGAGCAGTACTTC.

This clonotype showed up many times. V usage is TRBV28 and J usage is TRBJ1-1, with TRBD1 as a possible D gene (5 bases). V was clipped by 2 bases and J by 0 bases, with 10 bases between them. Germline loops: CDR1 MDHEN, CDR2 SYDVKM. The CDR3 extends over 15 amino acids. The CDR3 nucleotides are TGTGCCAGCAGTTTAATGATGGGGCTGAACACTGAAGCTTTCTTT. Translated: CASSLMMGLNTEAFF. Full variable domain (rest looked up from reference TRBV28 and TRBJ1-1): DVKVTQSSRYLVKRTGEKVFLECVQDMDHENMFWYRQDPGLGLRLIYFSYDVKMKEKGDIPEGYSVSREKKERFSLILESASTNQTSMYLCASSLMMGLNTEAFFGQGTRLTVV.

This clonotype was seen more than once but under ten times. The CDR3 here is CSASPPFGSSYNSPLHF. The CDR3 DNA follows: TGCAGTGCTAGTCCACCCTTCGGGAGCTCCTATAATTCACCCCTCCACTTT. The J gene is TRBJ1-6, the V gene TRBV20-1; D is unresolved. Trimming cost V 3 bases and J 0 bases, with 15 bases left between them. The CDR3 length is 17 residues. Germline V gene sequence: CDR1 DFQATT, CDR2 SNEGSKA (reference sequence).

In this sample, this clonotype turned up many times. The chain joins TRBV28 to TRBJ1-5; tentative D call: TRBD1 (5 bases). V lost 1 base and J 11 bases, leaving 9 bases between the germline ends. The CDR3 covers 12 residues. Germline V lookup: CDR1 MDHEN, CDR2 SYDVKM. This CDR3 is CASSLSGPSQHF. DNA for the CDR3: TGTGCCAGCAGTTTATCAGGGCCATCCCAGCATTTT.

Notes on this clonotype: This may arise from a read error, as a much more abundant clone is one base away. The gene calls are TRBV12-3 or TRBV12-4 and TRBJ2-7; the D is unclear. Trimming left V 6 bases short and J 2 bases short, with 14 bases between. CDR3 length equals 14 residues. The CDR3 region has the DNA TGTGCCAGCAGCCCGGCAGGACCCACCTACGAGCAGTACTTC. Protein: CASSPAGPTYEQYF.

This clonotype was counted at least ten times. The chain carries TRBV14 and TRBJ2-5, with D hard to call. CDR1 is SGHDN, CDR2 FVKESK, per germline. CDR3 length equals 12 residues. V lost 5 bases and J lost 3, with 7 bases in between. The CDR3 region has the DNA TGTGCCAGCAGCAGTTCAGAAGAGACCCAGTACTTC. Protein sequence: CASSSSEETQYF.

This clonotype turned up a few times. The chain links TRBV27 to TRBJ1-1; 7 nucleotides match TRBD1. With 5 bases clipped from V and 0 bases from J, the junction kept 6 bases outside the gene matches. Germline CDR1 reads MNHEY; CDR2 reads SMNVEV (reference sequence). The CDR3 contains 15 residues. CDR3 sequence: CASSPSGGMNTEAFF. CDR3 in DNA: TGTGCCAGCAGTCCCTCAGGGGGGATGAACACTGAAGCTTTCTTT.

This clonotype was recorded many times. The V gene is TRBV7-2, the J gene TRBJ1-1; unclear D gene. V dropped 7 bases and J dropped 1 base, with 10 bases sitting between them. This CDR3 spans 13 amino acids. Germline lookup yields CDR1 SGHTA and CDR2 FQGNSA. The CDR3 DNA follows: TGTGCCAGCACCCCCATCGAGAACACTGAAGCTTTCTTT. It translates to CASTPIENTEAFF. The full variable domain, in which reference TRBV7-2 and TRBJ1-1 provide the parts outside the CDR3, is GAGVSQSPSNKVTEKGKDVELRCDPISGHTALYWYRQSLGQGLEFLIYFQGNSAPDKSGLPSDRFSAERTGGSVSTLTIQRTQQEDSAVYLCASTPIENTEAFFGQGTRLTVV.

This clonotype was picked up a small number of times. The CDR3 DNA reads TGTGCCAGCAGCCCCGGACGGAGTAATTCACCCCTCCACTTT. It codes for CASSPGRSNSPLHF. The chain joins TRBV3-1 to TRBJ1-6; no firm D call. Germline assignment: CDR1 LGHDT and CDR2 YNNKEL (reference sequence). The V end lost 4 bases, the J end lost 6 bases, and 10 bases lay between the germline ends. CDR3 length equals 14 residues.

The rearrangement joins TRBV6-1 to TRBJ1-1, with 7 positions matching TRBD1. Germline V gene sequence: CDR1 MNHNS, CDR2 SASEGT. With V trimmed by 5 bases and J by 3 bases, 9 bases remained unmatched. CDR3 length: 15 amino acids. The CDR3 sequence: CASSPATGYHTEAFF. CDR3 coding DNA: TGTGCCAGCAGTCCCGCGACAGGGTATCACACTGAAGCTTTCTTT.

The chain is built from TRBV7-9 and TRBJ2-3, with a tentative D call TRBD2 (6 bases). The CDR3 consists of 16 residues. Trimming cost V 1 base and J 2 bases, with 13 bases left between them. CDR1 and CDR2 (germline): SEHNR, FQNEAQ (reference sequence). DNA of the CDR3: TGTGCCAGCAGCTTAGGACTAGGAGAGGACACAGATACGCAGTATTTT. Its translation is CASSLGLGEDTDTQYF.